This T cell receptor beta chain was profiled in a study of cytomegalovirus exposure and HLA in healthy donors. Findings and limits, study-wide: Later on, a genetic analysis was performed. It linked a missense variant in DCLRE1C with V- and J-gene trimming of TCR beta. In a later analysis, parvovirus B19, influenza, CMV and Epstein-Barr virus appeared linked to several top co-occurrence clusters. The authors listed 164 TCR beta chains as cytomegalovirus-associated. An analysis was carried out at a later point. It showed that HLA-associated TCR beta chains were more clonally expanded than equally common non-associated chains.

The PCR ran on 60 Vbeta and 13 Jbeta primers. TCRdb's copy holds only in-frame clones and misses some; the assay was immunoSEQ multiplex PCR. The sample has about 200,000 clones, and its top ten clones hold roughly 0.89%. The length of the CDR3 is 17 residues. Per the germline V gene, CDR1 is LGHNA and CDR2 is YSLEER. Trimming took 2 bases from V and 7 from J, leaving 22 bases between them. Points on this clone: Its antigen is unidentified.

Sequenced input: PBMCs. The TCR was taken from a young woman in good health and CMV-seropositive. The chain employs TRBV4-3 and TRBJ2-3; D possibly corresponds to TRBD1 (6 bases). The CDR3 loop reads CASSQSTLLGAKNTQYF. The CDR3, as DNA: TGCGCCAGCAGCCAATCCACCCTGTTGGGGGCTAAAAATACGCAGTATTTT.